The present T cell receptor beta chain was sequenced within a study of regulatory T cells in long-lasting Graves disease. As for time point: persistent/refractory GD, antithyroid drugs over 5 years with positive TRAb. RNA extracted from PBMCs served as the sequencing template. CDR3 regions were amplified by Arm-PCR using iRepertoire HTBI primers to build TCR beta libraries. MiXCR, run by TCRdb on the multiplex PCR reads, gives a single entry per CDR3 protein. The sample lists more than 650,000 distinct CDR3 sequences; 30% were seen once. The clonotype was recovered from a female donor with Graves disease. Here the sequenced sample was peripheral blood mononuclear cells (PBMCs), taken when the disease was refractory, from a patient treated with antithyroid drugs.

CDR3 sequence: CSVWLAENTGELFF. For the CDR3, the DNA is TGCAGCGTTTGGCTAGCGGAAAACACCGGGGAGCTGTTTTTT. This sequence joins TRBV29-1 and TRBJ2-2; TRBD2 matches 7 bases. Per germline, CDR1 SQVTM and CDR2 ANQGSEA. The CDR3 runs 14 residues. J was trimmed by 2 bases and V by 5 bases; bases with no gene match: 5.